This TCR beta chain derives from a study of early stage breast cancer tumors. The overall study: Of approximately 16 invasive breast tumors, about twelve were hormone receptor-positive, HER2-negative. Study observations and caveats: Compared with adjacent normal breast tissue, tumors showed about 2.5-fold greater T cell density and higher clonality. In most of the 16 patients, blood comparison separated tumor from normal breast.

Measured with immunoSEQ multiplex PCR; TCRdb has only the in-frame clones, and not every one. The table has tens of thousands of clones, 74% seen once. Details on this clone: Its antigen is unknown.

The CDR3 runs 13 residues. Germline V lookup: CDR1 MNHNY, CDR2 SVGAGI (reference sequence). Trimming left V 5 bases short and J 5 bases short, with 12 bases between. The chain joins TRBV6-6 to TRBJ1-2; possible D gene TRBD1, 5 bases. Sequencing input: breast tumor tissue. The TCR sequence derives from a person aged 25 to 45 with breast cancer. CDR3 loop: CASSKPGPYGYTF. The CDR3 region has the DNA TGTGCCAGCAGTAAACCGGGACCATATGGCTACACCTTC.